This T cell receptor (beta chain) was sequenced for a study of CD8 T cells in Susac syndrome. TEMRA cells were FACS-enriched, and CD8+ and CD4+ T cells were isolated negatively. CDR3 length equals 15 residues. V dropped 10 bases and J dropped 3 bases, with 20 bases sitting between them. Germline CDR1 reads MDHEN; CDR2 reads SYDVKM. The RNA, about 0.45 to 1 ug, was put through reverse transcription using random hexamers. A multiplex approach, immunoSEQ multiplex PCR, amplified TCR beta CDR3 across 54 Vbeta and 13 Jbeta. TCRdb independently ran MiXCR on the immunoSEQ multiplex PCR reads; one entry per CDR3 protein. The top ten hold 0.096% of the sample, which has some 100,000 distinct CDR3 sequences, about 95% seen once.

This chain uses TRBV28 with TRBJ2-3, with a weak D call TRBD2 (6 bases). The specimen was CD4+ T cells from PBMCs. This sequence was found in a human donor in good health. The CDR3 is CATNQGGAGTDTQYF. CDR3 DNA: TGTGCCACCAACCAAGGCGGGGCAGGGACAGATACGCAGTATTTT.